This TCR beta chain stems from a study of blood T cell repertoires in COVID-19. The overall study: PBMCs, B-cell-depleted T cells, or T cells provided the cDNA or gDNA that made up the material.

The CDR3 length is 19 residues. Germline loops: CDR1 LGHNA, CDR2 YNFKEQ. Trimming took 1 base from V and 7 from J; bases not matched to a gene: 12. Individuals drawn from 20 to 25 US areas were roughly 18 to 89 years old. Per the study methods: The authors estimated nucleated cell counts from reference gene primer amplification. The data were produced by immunoSEQ multiplex PCR, yet TCRdb's version contains in-frame clones alone and is incomplete. The V and J calls and clone size come from that table; D and trimming were worked out from the DNA. This sample has around 450,000 clones; approximately 90% occur once, and the top ten carry 1.5% to 2%.

This chain joins TRBV4-2 and TRBJ2-1; TRBD2 agrees at 14 bases. Sequences were obtained from PBMCs or T cells enriched from blood (not recorded which). The receptor was derived from a woman younger than 30 with acute COVID-19. CDR3 region: CASSQGLAGGPVVFNEQFF. In nucleotides, the CDR3 is TGTGCCAGCAGCCAAGGACTAGCGGGGGGGCCGGTTGTTTTTAATGAGCAGTTCTTC.